The source of this T cell receptor beta chain is a study of T cell responses to AZD1222 COVID-19 vaccine. General study findings and limits: CD4 TCRs covered the whole spike, strongest at regions 160-218 and 743-854. Only five or six individuals given AZD1222 were seropositive at baseline.

Data came from immunoSEQ multiplex PCR; TCRdb stores just in-frame clones and leaves some out. The sample shows around 120,000 clones, about 90% of them seen only once. Germline V gene lookup returns CDR1 WSHSY and CDR2 SAAADI. Between the trimmed V and J ends, which lost 8 bases and 7 bases, there was a span of 14 bases. This CDR3 comprises 12 residues. Turning to this clone: No antigen is known for it.

Source: peripheral blood, taken on day 0 of AZD1222 vaccination. The source of this sequence is an adult in good health. The chain carries TRBV10-2 and TRBJ1-2; D uncertain. CDR3 region: CASSYTFGGYTF. DNA of the CDR3: TGCGCCAGCTCTTATACTTTTGGTGGCTACACCTTC.